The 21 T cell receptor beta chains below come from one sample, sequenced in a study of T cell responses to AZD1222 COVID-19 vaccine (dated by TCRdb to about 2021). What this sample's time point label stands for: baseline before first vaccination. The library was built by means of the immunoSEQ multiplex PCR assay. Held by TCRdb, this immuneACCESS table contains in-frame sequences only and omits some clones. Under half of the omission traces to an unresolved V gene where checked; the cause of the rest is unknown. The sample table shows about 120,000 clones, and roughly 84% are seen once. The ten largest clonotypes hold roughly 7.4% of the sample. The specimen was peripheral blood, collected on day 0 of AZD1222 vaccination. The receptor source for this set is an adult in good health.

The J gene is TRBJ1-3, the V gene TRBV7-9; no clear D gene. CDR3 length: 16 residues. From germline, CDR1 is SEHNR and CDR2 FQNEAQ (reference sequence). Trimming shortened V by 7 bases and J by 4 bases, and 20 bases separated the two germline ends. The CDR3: CASTLWGRWRGNTIYF. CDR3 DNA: TGTGCCAGCACCCTTTGGGGTCGCTGGCGCGGAAACACCATATATTTT.

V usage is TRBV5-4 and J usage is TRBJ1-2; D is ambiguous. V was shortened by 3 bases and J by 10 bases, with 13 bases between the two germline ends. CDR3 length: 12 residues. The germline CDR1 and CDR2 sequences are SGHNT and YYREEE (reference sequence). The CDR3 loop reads CASSYDGWDYTF. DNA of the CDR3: TGTGCCAGCAGCTACGACGGATGGGACTACACCTTC.

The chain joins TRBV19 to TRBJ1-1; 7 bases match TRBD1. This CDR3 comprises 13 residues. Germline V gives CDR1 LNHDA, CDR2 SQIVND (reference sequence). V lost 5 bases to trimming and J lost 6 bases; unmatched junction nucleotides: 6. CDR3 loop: CASSFTGESEAFF. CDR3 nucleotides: TGTGCCAGTAGTTTCACAGGGGAGTCTGAAGCTTTCTTT. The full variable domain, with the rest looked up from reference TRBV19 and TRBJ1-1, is DGGITQSPKYLFRKEGQNVTLSCEQNLNHDAMYWYRQDPGQGLRLIYYSQIVNDFQKGDIAEGYSVSREKKESFPLTVTSAQKNPTAFYLCASSFTGESEAFFGQGTRLTVV.

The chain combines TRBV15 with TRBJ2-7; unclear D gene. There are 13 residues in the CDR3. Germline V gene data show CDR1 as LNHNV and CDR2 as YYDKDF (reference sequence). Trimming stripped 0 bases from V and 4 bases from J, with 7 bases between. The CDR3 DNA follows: TGTGCCACCAGCAGAGATGGGCAGTACGAGCAGTACTTC. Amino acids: CATSRDGQYEQYF.

The CDR3: CASQQGLSQPQHF. In DNA, the CDR3 is TGTGCCAGTCAACAGGGTTTATCTCAGCCCCAGCATTTT. The chain is built from TRBV28 and TRBJ1-5; D is perhaps TRBD1 (6 bases). There are 13 residues in the CDR3. V was pared by 9 bases and J by 6 bases, with 15 bases between. Germline CDR1 and CDR2: MDHEN and SYDVKM.

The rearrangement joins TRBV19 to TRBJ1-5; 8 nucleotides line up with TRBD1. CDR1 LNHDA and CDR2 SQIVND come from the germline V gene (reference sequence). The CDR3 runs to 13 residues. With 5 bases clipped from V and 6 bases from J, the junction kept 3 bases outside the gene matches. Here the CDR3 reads CASSYRGGQPQHF. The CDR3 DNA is TGTGCCAGTAGTTACAGGGGGGGTCAGCCCCAGCATTTT.

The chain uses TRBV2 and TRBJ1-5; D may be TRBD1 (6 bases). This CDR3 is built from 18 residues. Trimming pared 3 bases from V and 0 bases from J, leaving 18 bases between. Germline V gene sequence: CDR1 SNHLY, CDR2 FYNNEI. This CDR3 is CASSDFPGTTYSNQPQHF. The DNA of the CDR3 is TGTGCCAGCAGTGATTTCCCCGGGACAACTTATAGCAATCAGCCCCAGCATTTT.

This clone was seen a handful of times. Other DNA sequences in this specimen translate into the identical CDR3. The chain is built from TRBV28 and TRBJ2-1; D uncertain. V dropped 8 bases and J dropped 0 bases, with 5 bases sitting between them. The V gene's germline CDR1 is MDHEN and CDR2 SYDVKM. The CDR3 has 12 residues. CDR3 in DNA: TGTGCCAGCGGCAGCTCCTACAATGAGCAGTTCTTC. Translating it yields CASGSSYNEQFF.

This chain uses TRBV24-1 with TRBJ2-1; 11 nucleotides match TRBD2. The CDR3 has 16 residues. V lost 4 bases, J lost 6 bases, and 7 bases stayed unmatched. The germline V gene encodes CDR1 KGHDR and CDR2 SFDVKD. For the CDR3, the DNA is TGTGCCACCAGTGACACGGGACTAGCGGCAACCAATGAGCAGTTCTTC. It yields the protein CATSDTGLAATNEQFF.

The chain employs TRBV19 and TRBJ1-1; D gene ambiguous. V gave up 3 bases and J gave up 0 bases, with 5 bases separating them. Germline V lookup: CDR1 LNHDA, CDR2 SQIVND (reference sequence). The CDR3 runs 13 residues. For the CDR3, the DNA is TGTGCCAGTAGTATCTTTTTGAACACTGAAGCTTTCTTT. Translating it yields CASSIFLNTEAFF.

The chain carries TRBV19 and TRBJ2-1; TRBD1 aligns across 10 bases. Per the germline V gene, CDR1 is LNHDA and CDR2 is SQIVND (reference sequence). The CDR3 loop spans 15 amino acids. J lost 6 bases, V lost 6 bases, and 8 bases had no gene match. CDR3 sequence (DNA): TGTGCCAGTAGGACCTCGGGACAGGGGATCAATGAGCAGTTCTTC. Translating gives CASRTSGQGINEQFF.

CDR3 residues: CASSPISREGNYEQYF. As DNA, the CDR3 is TGTGCCAGCAGCCCGATCTCCCGGGAGGGTAACTACGAGCAGTACTTC. The chain has TRBV11-2 and TRBJ2-7, with 8 bases aligning to TRBD2. CDR1 SGHAT and CDR2 FQNNGV come from the germline V gene. The CDR3 totals 16 residues. V dropped 5 bases and J dropped 3; count of bases not matched to a gene: 12.

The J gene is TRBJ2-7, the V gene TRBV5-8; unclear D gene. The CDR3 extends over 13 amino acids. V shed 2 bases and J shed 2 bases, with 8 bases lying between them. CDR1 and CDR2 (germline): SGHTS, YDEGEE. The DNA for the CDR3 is TGTGCCAGCAGCTTCTTAGGCACCTACGAGCAGTACTTC. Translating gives CASSFLGTYEQYF. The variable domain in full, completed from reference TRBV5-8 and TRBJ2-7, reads EAGVTQSPTHLIKTRGQQATLRCSPISGHTSVYWYQQALGLGLQFLLWYDEGEERNRGNFPPRFSGRQFPNYSSELNVNALELEDSALYLCASSFLGTYEQYFGPGTRLTVT.

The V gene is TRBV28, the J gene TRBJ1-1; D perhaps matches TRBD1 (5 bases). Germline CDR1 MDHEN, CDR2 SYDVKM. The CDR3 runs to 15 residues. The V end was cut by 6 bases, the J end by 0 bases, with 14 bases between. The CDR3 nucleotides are TGTGCCAGCAGGACAACCGGGACGGTGAACACTGAAGCTTTCTTT. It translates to CASRTTGTVNTEAFF.

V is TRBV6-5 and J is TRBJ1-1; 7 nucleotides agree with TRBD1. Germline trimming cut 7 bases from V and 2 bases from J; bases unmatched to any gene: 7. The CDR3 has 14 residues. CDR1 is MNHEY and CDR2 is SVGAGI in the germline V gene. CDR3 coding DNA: TGTGCCAGCACAAGACAGGGCGGAAACACTGAAGCTTTCTTT. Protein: CASTRQGGNTEAFF.

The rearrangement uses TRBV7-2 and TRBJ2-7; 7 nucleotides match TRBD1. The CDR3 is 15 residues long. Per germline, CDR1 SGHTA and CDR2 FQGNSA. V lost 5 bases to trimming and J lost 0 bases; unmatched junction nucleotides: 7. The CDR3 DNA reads TGTGCCAGCAGCGAGGGACAGCCGAGCTCCTACGAGCAGTACTTC. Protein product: CASSEGQPSSYEQYF.

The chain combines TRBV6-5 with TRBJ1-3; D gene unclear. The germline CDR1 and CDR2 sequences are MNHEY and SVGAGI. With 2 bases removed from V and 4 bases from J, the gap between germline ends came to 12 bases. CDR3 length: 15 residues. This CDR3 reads CASSYGQPGGNTIYF. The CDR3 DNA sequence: TGTGCCAGCAGTTACGGGCAGCCCGGGGGAAACACCATATATTTT.

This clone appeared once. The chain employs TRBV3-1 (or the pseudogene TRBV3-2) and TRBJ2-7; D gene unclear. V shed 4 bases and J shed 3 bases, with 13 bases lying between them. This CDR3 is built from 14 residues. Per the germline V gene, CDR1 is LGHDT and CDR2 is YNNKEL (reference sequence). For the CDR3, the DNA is TGTGCCAGCAGCCCTTCCGCCAGTCTCTACGAGCAGTACTTC. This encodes CASSPSASLYEQYF.

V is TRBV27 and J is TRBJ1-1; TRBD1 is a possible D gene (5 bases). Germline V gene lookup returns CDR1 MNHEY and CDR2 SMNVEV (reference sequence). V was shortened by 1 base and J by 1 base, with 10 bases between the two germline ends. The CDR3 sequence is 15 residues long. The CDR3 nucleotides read TGTGCCAGCAGTTTATGGGGGGAGGCGAACACTGAAGCTTTCTTT. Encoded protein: CASSLWGEANTEAFF.

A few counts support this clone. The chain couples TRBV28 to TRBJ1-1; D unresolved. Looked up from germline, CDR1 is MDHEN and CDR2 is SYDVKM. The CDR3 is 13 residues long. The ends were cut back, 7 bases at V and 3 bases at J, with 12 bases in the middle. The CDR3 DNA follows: TGTGCCAGCACCTCTGATGGGTACACTGAAGCTTTCTTT. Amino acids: CASTSDGYTEAFF.

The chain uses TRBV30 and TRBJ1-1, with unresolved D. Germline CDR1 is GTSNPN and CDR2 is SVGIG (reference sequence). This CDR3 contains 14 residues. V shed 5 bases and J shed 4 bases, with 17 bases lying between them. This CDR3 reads CAWDPSAEGTEAFF. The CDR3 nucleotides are TGTGCCTGGGACCCCTCAGCTGAGGGCACTGAAGCTTTCTTT.